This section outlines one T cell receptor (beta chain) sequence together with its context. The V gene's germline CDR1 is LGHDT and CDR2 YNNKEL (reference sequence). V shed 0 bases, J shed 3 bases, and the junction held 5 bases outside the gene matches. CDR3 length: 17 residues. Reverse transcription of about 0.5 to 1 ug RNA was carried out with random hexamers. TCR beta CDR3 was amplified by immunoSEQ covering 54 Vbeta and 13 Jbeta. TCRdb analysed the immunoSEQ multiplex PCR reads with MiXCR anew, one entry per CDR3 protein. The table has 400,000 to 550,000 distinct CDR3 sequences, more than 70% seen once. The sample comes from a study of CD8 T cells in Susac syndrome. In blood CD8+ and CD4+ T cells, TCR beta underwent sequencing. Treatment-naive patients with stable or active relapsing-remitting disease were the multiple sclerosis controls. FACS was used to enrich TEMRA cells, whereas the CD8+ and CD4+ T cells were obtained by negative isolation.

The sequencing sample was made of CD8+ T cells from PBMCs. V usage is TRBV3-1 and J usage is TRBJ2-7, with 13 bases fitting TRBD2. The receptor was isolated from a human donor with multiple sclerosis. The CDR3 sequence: CASSQDRGLAGVYEQYF. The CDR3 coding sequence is TGTGCCAGCAGCCAAGATCGCGGACTAGCGGGAGTCTACGAGCAGTACTTC.